This T cell receptor beta chain is drawn from a study of tumor-infiltrating lymphocytes in primary liver carcinoma. About the study: The patients had histopathologically diagnosed primary liver carcinoma, and their disease was treated by surgical resection. The study, taken as a whole, reports: Researchers found tumor-adjacent and tumor-blood pairs overlapped less than tumor region pairs.

On this clonotype: Its antigen remains unidentified.

Researchers generated TCR beta cDNA from roughly 510 ng of total RNA, relying on a constant-region primer. Slightly modified ARM-PCR served as the procedure for the TCR beta libraries. These libraries came from three rounds of nested multiplex PCR. Use of TRBV1-TRBV30 forward primers with a C-beta reverse primer characterized the first two PCR rounds, which lasted about 11 cycles each. TCRdb independently ran MiXCR on the multiplex PCR reads; one entry per CDR3 protein. The repertoire holds fewer than 350,000 distinct CDR3 sequences, with 65% as singletons. The authors took blood RNA from unsorted whole blood and also extracted germline DNA. This CDR3 has 12 amino acids. V was shortened by 1 base and J by 11 bases, with 9 bases between the two germline ends. The germline gives CDR1 LNHDA, CDR2 SQIVND (reference sequence).

The source of this sequence is a man aged 35 to 55 with primary liver carcinoma and hepatitis B virus infection. The sequenced sample consisted of peripheral blood. V gene TRBV19 combines with J gene TRBJ1-5, with D hard to call. The CDR3 DNA reads as TGTGCCAGTAGTATAGCTCAGTCCGCCCAGCATTTT. Its protein product is CASSIAQSAQHF.